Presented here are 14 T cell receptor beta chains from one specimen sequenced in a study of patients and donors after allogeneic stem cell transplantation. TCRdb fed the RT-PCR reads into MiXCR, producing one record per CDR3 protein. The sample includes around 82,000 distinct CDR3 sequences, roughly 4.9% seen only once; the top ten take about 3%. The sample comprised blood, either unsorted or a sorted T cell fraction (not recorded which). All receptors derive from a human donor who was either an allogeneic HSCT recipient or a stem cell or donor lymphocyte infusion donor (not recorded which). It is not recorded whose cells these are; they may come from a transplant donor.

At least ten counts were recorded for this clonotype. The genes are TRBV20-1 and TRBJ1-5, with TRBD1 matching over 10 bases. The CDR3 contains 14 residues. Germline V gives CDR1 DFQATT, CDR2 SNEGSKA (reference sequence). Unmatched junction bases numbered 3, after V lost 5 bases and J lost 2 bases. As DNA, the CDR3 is TGCAGTGCTGGGGGGACAGGGGGCAATCAGCCCCAGCATTTT. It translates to CSAGGTGGNQPQHF.

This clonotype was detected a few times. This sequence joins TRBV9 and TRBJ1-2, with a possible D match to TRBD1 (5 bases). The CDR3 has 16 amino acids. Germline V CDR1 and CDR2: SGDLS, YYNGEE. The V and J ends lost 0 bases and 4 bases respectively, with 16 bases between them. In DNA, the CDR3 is TGTGCCAGCAGCGTAGCGTCGGTCGTCGGGACCTATGGCTACACCTTC. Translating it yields CASSVASVVGTYGYTF.

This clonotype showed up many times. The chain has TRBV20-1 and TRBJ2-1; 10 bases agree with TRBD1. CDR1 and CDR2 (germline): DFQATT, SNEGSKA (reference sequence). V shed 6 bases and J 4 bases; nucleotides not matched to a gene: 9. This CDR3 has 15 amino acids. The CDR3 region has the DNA TGCAGTGCCCCACCCAGGACAGGGGGTTACAATGAGCAGTTCTTC. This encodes CSAPPRTGGYNEQFF.

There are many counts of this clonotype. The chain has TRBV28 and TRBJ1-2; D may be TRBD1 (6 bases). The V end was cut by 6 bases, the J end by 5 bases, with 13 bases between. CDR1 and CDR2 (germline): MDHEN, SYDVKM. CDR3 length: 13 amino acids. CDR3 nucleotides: TGTGCCAGCAGGCCAGGACAGACTTATGGCTACACCTTC. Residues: CASRPGQTYGYTF.

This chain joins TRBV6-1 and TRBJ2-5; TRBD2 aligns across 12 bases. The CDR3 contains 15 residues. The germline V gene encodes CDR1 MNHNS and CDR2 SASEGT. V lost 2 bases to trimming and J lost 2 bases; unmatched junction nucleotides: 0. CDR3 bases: TGTGCCAGCAGTGAACTAGCGGGGGGGCAAGAGACCCAGTACTTC. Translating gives CASSELAGGQETQYF.

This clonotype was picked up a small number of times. The CDR3 nucleotides are TGTGCCAGCAGTTCGGGACAGAACACTGAAGCTTTCTTT. Encoded protein: CASSSGQNTEAFF. V and J are TRBV28 and TRBJ1-1; weak D call: TRBD1 (6 bases). The V and J ends lost 4 bases and 1 base respectively, with 7 bases between them. From germline, CDR1 is MDHEN and CDR2 SYDVKM. CDR3 length equals 13 residues. Using reference TRBV28 and TRBJ1-1 for the parts outside the CDR3, the full variable domain is DVKVTQSSRYLVKRTGEKVFLECVQDMDHENMFWYRQDPGLGLRLIYFSYDVKMKEKGDIPEGYSVSREKKERFSLILESASTNQTSMYLCASSSGQNTEAFFGQGTRLTVV.

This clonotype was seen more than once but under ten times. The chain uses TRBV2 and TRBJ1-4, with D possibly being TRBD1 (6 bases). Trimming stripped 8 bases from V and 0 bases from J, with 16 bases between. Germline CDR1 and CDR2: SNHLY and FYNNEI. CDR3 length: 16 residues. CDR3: CASYYSYRATNEKLFF. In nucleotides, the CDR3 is TGTGCCAGCTATTACTCTTACAGGGCAACTAATGAAAAACTGTTTTTT.

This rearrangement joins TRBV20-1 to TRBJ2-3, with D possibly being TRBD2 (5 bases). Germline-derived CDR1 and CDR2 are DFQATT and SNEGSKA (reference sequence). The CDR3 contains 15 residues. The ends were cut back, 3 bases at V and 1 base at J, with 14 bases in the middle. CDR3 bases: TGCAGTGCTAGCGGGAAAAAACGGGGCACAGATACGCAGTATTTT. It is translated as CSASGKKRGTDTQYF.

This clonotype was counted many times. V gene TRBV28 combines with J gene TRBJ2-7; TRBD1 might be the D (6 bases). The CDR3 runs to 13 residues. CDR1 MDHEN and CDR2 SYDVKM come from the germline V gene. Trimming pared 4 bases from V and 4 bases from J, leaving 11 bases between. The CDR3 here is CASSSPQGYEQYF. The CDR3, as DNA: TGTGCCAGCAGTTCTCCTCAGGGGTACGAGCAGTACTTC.

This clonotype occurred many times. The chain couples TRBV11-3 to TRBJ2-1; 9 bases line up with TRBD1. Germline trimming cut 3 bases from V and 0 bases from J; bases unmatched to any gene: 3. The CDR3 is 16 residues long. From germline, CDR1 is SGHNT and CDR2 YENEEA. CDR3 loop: CASSLTGGGSYNEQFF. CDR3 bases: TGTGCCAGCAGCTTGACAGGGGGAGGCTCCTACAATGAGCAGTTCTTC.

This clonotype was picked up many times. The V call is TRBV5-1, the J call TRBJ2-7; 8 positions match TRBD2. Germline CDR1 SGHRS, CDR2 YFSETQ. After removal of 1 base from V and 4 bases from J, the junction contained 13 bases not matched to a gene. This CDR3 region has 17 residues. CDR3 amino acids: CASSLTFLGSGTYEQYF. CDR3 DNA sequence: TGCGCCAGCAGCTTGACCTTCCTAGGTAGCGGGACTTACGAGCAGTACTTC.

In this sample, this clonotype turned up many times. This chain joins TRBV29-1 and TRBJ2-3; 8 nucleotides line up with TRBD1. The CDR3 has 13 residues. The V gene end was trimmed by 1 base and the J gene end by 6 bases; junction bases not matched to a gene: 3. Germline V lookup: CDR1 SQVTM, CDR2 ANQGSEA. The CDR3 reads CSVEAQGVDTQYF. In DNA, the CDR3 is TGCAGCGTTGAAGCACAGGGGGTGGATACGCAGTATTTT.

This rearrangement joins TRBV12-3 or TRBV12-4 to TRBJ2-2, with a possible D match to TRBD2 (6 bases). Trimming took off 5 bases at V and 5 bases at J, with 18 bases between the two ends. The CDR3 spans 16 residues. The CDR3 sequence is CASSPPRGGSTGELFF. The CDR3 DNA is TGTGCCAGCAGTCCACCTCGAGGAGGGTCAACCGGGGAGCTGTTTTTT.

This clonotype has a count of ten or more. DNA of the CDR3: TGTGCCGCGACCCCGACAGGGTTGAACACTGAAGCTTTCTTT. Translating gives CAATPTGLNTEAFF. The rearrangement links TRBV6-1 to TRBJ1-1; 7 positions agree with TRBD1. The CDR3 totals 14 residues. CDR1 is MNHNS and CDR2 is SASEGT in the germline V gene. After removal of 11 bases from V and 0 bases from J, the junction contained 9 bases not matched to a gene.